One and the same sample provided the 7 T cell receptor beta chains below, sequenced in a study of molecular identifiers for immune sequencing clone quantification. TCRdb used MiXCR to reprocess the PCR reads, holding one entry per CDR3 protein. The table shows about 510,000 distinct CDR3 sequences, with 25% occurring only once. What was sequenced was naive CD8+ T cells from blood, with Jurkat cell RNA spiked in. The subset was: FACS-sorted CD8+CD4-CCR7+CD45RA+ naive T cells. The source of these receptors is a human donor in good health. Some libraries in this study had Jurkat cell RNA spiked in.

The V call is TRBV7-9, the J call TRBJ1-1; 7 positions agree with TRBD1. V lost 4 bases, J lost 9 bases, and 5 bases stayed unmatched. The germline V gene encodes CDR1 SEHNR and CDR2 FQNEAQ (reference sequence). The CDR3 contains 12 residues. The CDR3 nucleotides are TGTGCCAGCAGCTCGGGGGACAGTAAAGCTTTCTTT. Translation: CASSSGDSKAFF.

This clonotype occurred a few times. The chain carries TRBV13 and TRBJ1-5; no clear D. The germline CDR1 and CDR2 sequences are PRHDT and FYEKMQ (reference sequence). The CDR3 consists of 15 residues. Trimming took 5 bases from V and 4 from J, leaving 15 bases between them. This chain's CDR3 is CASSLRTGTNQPQHF. The CDR3 DNA reads TGTGCCAGCAGCCTCAGGACGGGTACAAATCAGCCCCAGCATTTT.

To note about this clonotype: A read error may be the cause here, since a much bigger clone is one base away. The J gene is TRBJ2-1, the V gene TRBV7-2; D assignment may be TRBD1 or TRBD2 (5 bases each). Germline loops: CDR1 SGHTA, CDR2 FQGNSA. CDR3 length: 14 residues. CDR3 sequence: CASSSPGQYNEPFF. CDR3 bases: TGTGCCAGCAGCTCCCCGGGGCAGTACAATGAGCCGTTCTTC.

Many counts were recorded for this clonotype. The chain combines TRBV29-1 with TRBJ2-7; perhaps TRBD2 as D (5 bases). Germline V gives CDR1 SQVTM, CDR2 ANQGSEA. Trimming left V 0 bases short and J 6 bases short, with 18 bases between. This CDR3 comprises 15 residues. CDR3 sequence (DNA): TGCAGCGTTGAAGATCGTGTCGCGGGTCCCTCCGAGCAGTACTTC. Amino acids: CSVEDRVAGPSEQYF.

This clonotype was picked up many times. The chain joins TRBV19 to TRBJ1-1; no definite D call. This CDR3 has 12 amino acids. V dropped 6 bases and J dropped 2 bases, with 7 bases sitting between them. CDR1 and CDR2 (germline): LNHDA, SQIVND (reference sequence). The CDR3 loop reads CASSSSNTEAFF. The DNA of the CDR3 is TGTGCCAGTAGCAGTTCTAACACTGAAGCTTTCTTT. Complete variable domain (other parts from reference TRBV19 and TRBJ1-1): DGGITQSPKYLFRKEGQNVTLSCEQNLNHDAMYWYRQDPGQGLRLIYYSQIVNDFQKGDIAEGYSVSREKKESFPLTVTSAQKNPTAFYLCASSSSNTEAFFGQGTRLTVV.

This clonotype was recorded at least ten times. The chain employs TRBV7-6 and TRBJ2-3; 10 positions match TRBD1. Looked up from germline, CDR1 is SGHVS and CDR2 is FNYEAQ. V lost 7 bases, J lost 2 bases, and 9 bases stayed unmatched. The CDR3 sequence is 16 residues long. The CDR3 bases are TGTGCCAGCAAGGCCGGGACAGGGGATCCCACAGATACGCAGTATTTT. Its translation: CASKAGTGDPTDTQYF.

A remark on this clonotype: Given a much more abundant clone one base away, this may be a read error. The gene calls are TRBV4-1 and TRBJ2-3; 7 bases map to TRBD2. Germline values: CDR1 MGHRA, CDR2 YSYEKL. J lost 4 bases, V lost 1 base, and 11 bases had no gene match. The CDR3 has 17 amino acids. CDR3 sequence reads: CASSQVQSSGPSDTQYF. In nucleotides, the CDR3 is TGCGCCAGCAGCCAAGTTCAGTCTAGCGGTCCTTCAGATACGCAGTATTTT.